This TCR beta chain was captured in a study of blood T cell repertoires in COVID-19. Study-wide context: In each case, the material was cDNA or gDNA derived from T cells, B-cell-depleted T cells, or PBMCs.

This study enrolled people aged roughly 18 to 90 from approximately 24 US geographic areas. This clone was counted many times. Clones were sequenced by immunoSEQ multiplex PCR, and TCRdb holds only the in-frame ones, with some missing. The data contain roughly 230,000 clones, 70% to 85% of them singletons. Sequencing was performed on PBMCs or T cells enriched from blood (not recorded which). The receptor was derived from a woman aged 60 to 75 who had recovered from COVID-19.

CDR3 sequence: CASSEGQYEQYF. DNA of the CDR3: TGTGCCAGCAGCGAGGGACAGTACGAGCAGTACTTC. This rearrangement joins TRBV5-4 to TRBJ2-7; 7 nucleotides agree with TRBD1. The trim removed 4 bases at V and 4 bases at J, leaving 2 bases unmatched. CDR3 size: 12 residues. The V gene's germline CDR1 is SGHNT and CDR2 YYREEE (reference sequence).